The next 27 T cell receptor beta chains were all read from a single sample in a study of beta chain features in type 1 diabetes (dated by TCRdb to 2017 to 2018). Library method: the immunoSEQ multiplex PCR assay. The entire amount of isolated RNA was reverse transcribed using the High Capacity cDNA Reverse Transcription Kit, so the sequenced TCRB transcripts were expressed ones. TCRdb carries this immuneACCESS record with in-frame sequences only. Its versions omit some clonotypes, under half of them owing to an unresolved V gene in the studies checked, with the rest unexplained. The sample table lists 200,000 to 250,000 clones, 11% of them with a count of one. The ten largest clones take up approximately 1.5% of the sample. The sample consisted of central memory CD4+ T cells from blood. The receptors stem from a man younger than 35 in good health.

This clone was observed a handful of times. The chain carries TRBV19 and TRBJ2-3; 7 positions agree with TRBD1. Trimming cost V 6 bases and J 3 bases; bases outside gene matches: 6. Per the germline V gene, CDR1 is LNHDA and CDR2 is SQIVND (reference sequence). The CDR3 spans 14 residues. The CDR3 coding sequence is TGTGCCAGTAGACCAGACAGGGATACAGATACGCAGTATTTT. This gives the protein CASRPDRDTDTQYF.

The sample holds many counts of this clone. An end of the junction does not agree with germline; a read error may underlie this. The V and J genes are TRBV23-1 and TRBJ2-7, with 7 bases lining up with TRBD2. TRBV23-1 is noted as an ORF with a role that remains uncertain. The CDR3 totals 13 residues. CDR3 sequence (DNA): TGCGCCAGCAGTCAATCATCCGCGCGGGAGACGAACTTC. It codes for CASSQSSARETNF.

In this sample, this clone turned up a few times. An end of the junction does not agree with germline; a read error may underlie this. J is TRBJ2-3 and V is TRBV7-9; D perhaps matches TRBD2 (5 bases). The CDR3 has 16 amino acids. Germline loops: CDR1 SEHNR, CDR2 FQNEAQ (reference sequence). The DNA for the CDR3 is TGTGCCAGCAGCTTTTTCAGAGGGCAGACAACAGATATGCAGTATTTT. Protein sequence: CASSFFRGQTTDMQYF.

V usage is TRBV9 and J usage is TRBJ2-3; 7 positions agree with TRBD2. Trimming cost V 4 bases and J 0 bases; bases outside gene matches: 8. The CDR3 loop spans 16 amino acids. From germline, CDR1 is SGDLS and CDR2 YYNGEE. The chain's CDR3 is CASSPSGEFSTDTQYF. CDR3 nucleotide sequence: TGTGCCAGCAGCCCGAGCGGGGAATTTAGCACAGATACGCAGTATTTT.

The sample holds a few counts of this clone. V gene TRBV9 combines with J gene TRBJ2-5; the D call may be TRBD1 or TRBD2 (7 bases each). The J call may be in error: the DNA end matches TRBJ2-7 better. Germline V lookup: CDR1 SGDLS, CDR2 YYNGEE. The CDR3 runs to 14 residues. The CDR3 here is CASSEGGTVYEQYF. CDR3 sequence (DNA): TGTGCCAGCAGCGAGGGAGGGACAGTCTACGAGCAGTACTTC.

This clone was seen many times. The V gene is TRBV5-5, the J gene TRBJ2-1; 9 positions agree with TRBD1. In germline, CDR1 is SGHKS, CDR2 YYEKEE (reference sequence). With V trimmed by 4 bases and J by 6 bases, 8 bases remained unmatched. The CDR3 is 15 amino acids. The CDR3 DNA reads as TGTGCCAGCAGCAGCGAAGGGACAGGGAGCAATGAGCAGTTCTTC. Its protein product is CASSSEGTGSNEQFF.

This clone showed up just a few times. The rearrangement uses TRBV5-1 and TRBJ2-1; D gene unclear. CDR3 size: 17 residues. Germline CDR1 is SGHRS and CDR2 is YFSETQ. The germline V and J ends were trimmed by 4 bases and 2 bases, with 19 bases remaining between them. CDR3 protein: CASSPPAAPSAYNEQFF. The CDR3 DNA is TGCGCCAGCAGCCCTCCGGCGGCACCCTCCGCCTACAATGAGCAGTTCTTC.

The chain employs TRBV5-6 and TRBJ2-7; TRBD1 agrees at 12 bases. This CDR3 has 16 amino acids. With V trimmed by 4 bases and J by 5 bases, 10 bases remained unmatched. The germline CDR1 and CDR2 sequences are SGHDT and YYEEEE. CDR3 in amino acids: CASSKHRDRGRHEQYF. The DNA for the CDR3 is TGTGCCAGCAGCAAACACCGGGACAGGGGGCGGCACGAGCAGTACTTC.

This clone was seen only a few times. A read error likely explains this, since a far larger clone differs by one base. This chain uses TRBV7-7 with TRBJ2-1; D unresolved. Germline V lookup: CDR1 SSHAT, CDR2 FNYEAQ (reference sequence). This CDR3 has 14 residues. V was shortened by 3 bases and J by 6 bases, with 12 bases between the two germline ends. The chain's CDR3 is CASSLMVGANEQFF. CDR3 nucleotides: TGTGCCAGCAGCTTGATGGTCGGTGCCAATGAGCAGTTCTTC.

V is TRBV4-2 and J is TRBJ2-3, with 9 bases fitting TRBD2. The germline V gene has CDR1 LGHNA and CDR2 YNFKEQ. Trimming cost V 1 base and J 5 bases; bases outside gene matches: 10. This CDR3 has 17 amino acids. The CDR3 nucleotides read TGTGCCAGCAGCCAAGTGGGTAGCGGGAGTTTTGTAGATACGCAGTATTTT. The encoded protein is CASSQVGSGSFVDTQYF.

The sample holds a few counts of this clone. The rearrangement links TRBV7-9 to TRBJ1-1; weak D call: TRBD1 (5 bases). Between the trimmed V and J ends, which lost 2 bases and 3 bases, there was a span of 7 bases. The CDR3 has 13 amino acids. Germline CDR1 SEHNR, CDR2 FQNEAQ (reference sequence). CDR3 region: CASSLIGDTEAFF. In DNA form, the CDR3 reads TGTGCCAGCAGCTTAATAGGGGACACTGAAGCTTTCTTT. The entire variable domain, with the rest obtained from reference TRBV7-9 and TRBJ1-1, is as follows: DTGVSQNPRHKITKRGQNVTFRCDPISEHNRLYWYRQTLGQGPEFLTYFQNEAQLEKSRLLSDRFSAERPKGSFSTLEIQRTEQGDSAMYLCASSLIGDTEAFFGQGTRLTVV.

This clone occurred a few times. The chain employs TRBV7-6 and TRBJ2-6, with TRBD1 matching 8 bases. The ends lost 4 bases at V and 2 bases at J; junction bases unmatched: 4. This CDR3 is 16 amino acids long. Looked up from germline, CDR1 is SGHVS and CDR2 is FNYEAQ. CDR3 sequence: CASSYAGGTGANVLTF. The CDR3 bases are TGTGCCAGCAGCTATGCAGGGGGCACTGGGGCCAACGTCCTGACTTTC.

This clone came up a few times. In the same sample, other DNA sequences code for this CDR3. This chain connects TRBV5-1 to TRBJ2-7; D gene uncertain. The V and J ends lost 0 bases and 3 bases respectively, with 4 bases between them. The CDR3 is 12 amino acids. The V gene's germline CDR1 is SGHRS and CDR2 YFSETQ. The CDR3 region has the DNA TGCGCCAGCAGCTTGGATGGCTACGAGCAGTACTTC. This codes for CASSLDGYEQYF.

This clone showed up just a few times. The genes are TRBV10-3 and TRBJ2-5; 11 bases match TRBD2. This CDR3 region has 15 residues. J lost 5 bases, V lost 5 bases, and 7 bases had no gene match. CDR1 is ENHRY and CDR2 is SYGVKD in the germline V gene. CDR3 sequence (DNA): TGTGCCATCAGTCGACTAGCGGGATCTAAGGAGACCCAGTACTTC. This encodes CAISRLAGSKETQYF.

This chain joins TRBV5-4 and TRBJ1-1, with 9 bases matching TRBD1. The CDR3 covers 14 residues. The ends lost 0 bases at V and 9 bases at J; junction bases unmatched: 6. Germline values: CDR1 SGHNT, CDR2 YYREEE (reference sequence). CDR3 amino acids: CASSLEGQGSKAFF. The DNA of the CDR3 is TGTGCCAGCAGCTTGGAGGGACAGGGTTCTAAAGCTTTCTTT.

Notes on this clone: This CDR3 is also generated by other DNA sequences in the sample. The chain employs TRBV10-3 and TRBJ1-5; TRBD1 agrees at 7 bases. This CDR3 contains 15 residues. Unmatched junction bases numbered 6, after V lost 5 bases and J lost 2 bases. The germline CDR1 and CDR2 sequences are ENHRY and SYGVKD. The CDR3 spells CAISLDRDGNQPQHF. The DNA of the CDR3 is TGTGCCATCAGTCTCGACAGGGACGGCAATCAGCCCCAGCATTTT.

The table lists this clone with a few counts. The chain joins TRBV19 to TRBJ1-1; tentative D call: TRBD1 (5 bases). Germline CDR1 is LNHDA and CDR2 is SQIVND (reference sequence). Trimming took off 4 bases at V and 1 base at J, with 16 bases between the two ends. The CDR3 contains 16 residues. The CDR3 DNA reads as TGTGCCAGTAGTACTGCCGGCAGGGTAGGGAACACTGAAGCTTTCTTT. It is translated as CASSTAGRVGNTEAFF.

This clone was detected only a few times. The J gene is TRBJ2-1, the V gene TRBV5-6; D remains ambiguous. Germline CDR1 SGHDT, CDR2 YYEEEE. Trimming removed 4 bases at V and 6 bases at J, with 17 bases between. CDR3 length: 15 residues. CDR3 loop: CASSPPFRKGNEQFF. DNA for the CDR3: TGTGCCAGCAGCCCCCCTTTTCGGAAGGGCAATGAGCAGTTCTTC.

This chain uses TRBV18 with TRBJ1-1, with unresolved D. CDR3 length equals 13 residues. Germline loops: CDR1 KGHSH, CDR2 LQKENI. Trimming cost V 2 bases and J 2 bases, with 6 bases left between them. The CDR3 DNA follows: TGTGCCAGCTCACCAATTCAAAACACTGAAGCTTTCTTT. It translates to CASSPIQNTEAFF.

Only a few counts were recorded for this clone. This chain links TRBV6-1 with TRBJ2-7; 10 nucleotides align to TRBD1. From germline, CDR1 is MNHNS and CDR2 SASEGT. V shed 5 bases, J shed 7 bases, and the junction held 5 bases outside the gene matches. CDR3 size: 13 residues. The CDR3 DNA reads TGTGCCAGCAGTTTGGACAGGGGGGTAGAGCAGTACTTC. Residues: CASSLDRGVEQYF.

This clone was detected only a few times. CDR3 in amino acids: CASSFRAFDEQFF. DNA for the CDR3: TGCGCCAGCAGCTTCCGAGCCTTCGATGAGCAGTTCTTC. The chain carries TRBV5-1 and TRBJ2-1; D not certain. The CDR3 sequence is 13 residues long. The V gene lost 2 bases and the J gene lost 8 bases, with 11 bases spanning the gap. Germline lookup yields CDR1 SGHRS and CDR2 YFSETQ.

This clone was seen at least ten times. The chain has TRBV27 and TRBJ2-7; 11 nucleotides line up with TRBD2. Unmatched junction bases numbered 10, after V lost 6 bases and J lost 6 bases. Per the germline V gene, CDR1 is MNHEY and CDR2 is SMNVEV (reference sequence). The CDR3 length is 15 residues. DNA for the CDR3: TGTGCCAGCAGGCGACCCCAGCTAGCGGGAGGCGAGCAGTACTTC. It yields the protein CASRRPQLAGGEQYF.

The chain recombines TRBV2 with TRBJ2-7; D ambiguous. Germline CDR1 and CDR2: SNHLY and FYNNEI. The length of the CDR3 is 12 residues. The germline V and J ends were trimmed by 5 bases and 6 bases, with 11 bases remaining between them. The CDR3 loop is CASSRGPREQYF. CDR3 sequence (DNA): TGTGCCAGCAGTCGAGGTCCCCGCGAGCAGTACTTC.

This clone was recorded a few times. The chain uses TRBV9 and TRBJ2-5, with D unresolved. Trimming removed 0 bases from V and 3 bases from J, with 12 bases in between. CDR1 and CDR2 from the germline V gene are SGDLS and YYNGEE. This CDR3 is built from 15 residues. The CDR3 region is CASSVGVQFEETQYF. As DNA, the CDR3 is TGTGCCAGCAGCGTAGGGGTTCAGTTCGAAGAGACCCAGTACTTC.

The J gene is TRBJ2-7, the V gene TRBV28, with D uncertain. The CDR3 has 11 amino acids. Germline CDR1 MDHEN, CDR2 SYDVKM. Trimming pared 8 bases from V and 2 bases from J, leaving 7 bases between. CDR3 sequence reads: CASRTTYEQYF. The CDR3 bases are TGTGCCAGCCGGACCACCTACGAGCAGTACTTC.

About this clone: Distinct nucleotide sequences in the sample also encode this CDR3. The chain has TRBV7-2 and TRBJ2-7; perhaps TRBD1 as D (5 bases). Germline CDR1 is SGHTA and CDR2 is FQGNSA. The V and J ends lost 1 base and 0 bases respectively, with 13 bases between them. The CDR3 runs to 16 residues. The CDR3 is CASSLVGQGISYEQYF. The CDR3 nucleotides read TGTGCCAGCAGCTTAGTAGGACAAGGGATCTCCTACGAGCAGTACTTC.

This sequence joins TRBV13 and TRBJ1-5, with D unresolved. The germline V and J ends were trimmed by 4 bases and 1 base, with 8 bases remaining between them. CDR3 length: 14 amino acids. The germline V gene encodes CDR1 PRHDT and CDR2 FYEKMQ (reference sequence). CDR3 nucleotide sequence: TGTGCCAGCAGCTGGGGTTTAAGCAATCAGCCCCAGCATTTT. Translating it yields CASSWGLSNQPQHF.